This T cell receptor (beta chain) was observed in a study of breast tumors, draining lymph nodes, adjacent tissues. Study-wide results and caveats: Findings are consistent with lymph node origin and intratumoral expansion of most tumor T cells. Tumors had less TCR diversity than lymph nodes, more than nontumor tissue. Tumor and nontumor repertoires were significantly more similar in luminal-like than in basal-like breast cancer.

In its sample, this clonotype ranks as medium-sized. What it recognizes is unknown. TCRdb called the multiplex PCR reads again in MiXCR, with one record for every CDR3 protein. The table has 5,000 to 7,500 distinct CDR3 sequences, around 46% seen once. Between the trimmed V and J ends, which lost 3 bases and 0 bases, there was a span of 12 bases. Per the germline V gene, CDR1 is SNHLY and CDR2 is FYNNEI. The CDR3 sequence is 16 residues long. Sequenced sample: tumor-adjacent breast tissue. This TCR was sampled from a female donor with breast cancer. Some clones in this sample may be carry-over from other donors' samples. This rearrangement joins TRBV2 to TRBJ2-1; TRBD2 might be the D (6 bases). In DNA, the CDR3 is TGTGCCAGCAGTGACAGTCTAGCGAGCTCCTACAATGAGCAGTTCTTC. The encoded protein is CASSDSLASSYNEQFF.